This TCR beta chain was documented in a study of blood T cells in healthy people across ages. Notes on the study in general: Roughly linear age-related decline in beta diversity appeared, significant by age about 40. Underestimates were what the diversity estimates from one million T cells were considered to be. Diversity was higher, and naive CD4+ cells more numerous, in long-lived donors than in aged donors.

A second PCR of 7 to 11 cycles used a sample-barcoded 5' primer and a J-beta primer mix. Using its own MiXCR run on the 5' RACE reads, TCRdb lists one record per CDR3 protein. Here the sample spans some 710,000 distinct CDR3 sequences, around a fifth being singletons. CDR3 size: 13 residues. Germline V gene data show CDR1 as MNHNS and CDR2 as SASEGT. Deletions cut 4 bases from V and 7 bases from J, with 11 bases between. This clonotype was counted once. As yet, its antigen is unknown. V is TRBV6-1 and J is TRBJ2-1; perhaps TRBD2 as D (5 bases). The source of this sequence is a man in his 70s in good health. Sequencing was done on a sample of blood. In DNA, the CDR3 is TGTGCCAGCAGTGGACGAGGGCGGAATGAGCAGTTCTTC. Translated: CASSGRGRNEQFF.